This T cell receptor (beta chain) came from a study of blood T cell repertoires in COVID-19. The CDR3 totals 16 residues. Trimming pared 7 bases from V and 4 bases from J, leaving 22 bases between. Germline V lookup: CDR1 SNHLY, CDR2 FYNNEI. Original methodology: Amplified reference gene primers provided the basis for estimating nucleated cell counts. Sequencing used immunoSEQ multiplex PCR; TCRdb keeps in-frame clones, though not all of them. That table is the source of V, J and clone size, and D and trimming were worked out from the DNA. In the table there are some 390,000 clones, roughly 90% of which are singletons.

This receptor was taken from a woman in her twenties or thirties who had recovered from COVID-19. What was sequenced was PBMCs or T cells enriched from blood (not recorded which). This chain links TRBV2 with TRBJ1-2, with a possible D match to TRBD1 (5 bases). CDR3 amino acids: CASTQGGPGGGYGYTF. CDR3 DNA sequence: TGTGCCAGCACTCAAGGAGGCCCCGGGGGAGGCTATGGCTACACCTTC.